This T cell receptor beta chain originates from a study of T cell clones after liver transplantation. This table comes from immunoSEQ multiplex PCR, and its TCRdb copy is limited to in-frame clones, with some not included. The sample shows roughly 15,000 clones, under 90% of them seen only once. This CDR3 is 13 amino acids long. Germline assignment: CDR1 SSHAT and CDR2 FNYEAQ (reference sequence). Germline trimming cut 8 bases from V and 8 bases from J; bases unmatched to any gene: 8. The V gene is TRBV7-7, the J gene TRBJ1-4; 7 bases match TRBD1. The input for sequencing was CD8+ T cells from blood, taken about 50 months after liver transplant. The source is a human patient who received a liver transplant. The T cells may come from the graft donor. This CDR3 is CASSTGVREKLFF. The DNA for the CDR3 is TGTGCCAGCTCTACAGGGGTACGAGAAAAACTGTTTTTT.